What follows are 18 T cell receptor beta chains derived from one specimen sequenced in a study of response to subunit inactivated influenza vaccine. One entry per CDR3 protein results from TCRdb running MiXCR on the RT-PCR reads. The table lists 500,000 to 600,000 distinct CDR3 sequences, about 11% of them singletons. These data also formed part of another study, on T cells expressing NK-cell markers. From that study: Making the TCR beta cDNA relied on 5'RACE template switching with UMIs.

The specimen comprised PBMCs from blood, sampled on the day of vaccination. Receptors originate from a man aged 50 to 59 who received an inactivated influenza vaccine.

This clonotype was counted at least ten times. This rearrangement joins TRBV14 to TRBJ2-1, with D maybe TRBD1 (5 bases). CDR1 and CDR2 (germline): SGHDN, FVKESK. The CDR3 runs to 13 residues. V lost 2 bases to trimming and J lost 10 bases, with 12 bases between them. Here the CDR3 reads CASSQSTAGEQFF. As DNA, the CDR3 is TGTGCCAGCAGCCAATCGACAGCAGGGGAGCAGTTCTTC.

This rearrangement joins TRBV20-1 to TRBJ2-5, with TRBD2 matching 7 bases. In germline, CDR1 is DFQATT, CDR2 SNEGSKA (reference sequence). V shed 3 bases, J shed 1 base, and the junction held 2 bases outside the gene matches. The CDR3 has 13 amino acids. The CDR3 sequence: CSASPGGQETQYF. Here the CDR3 DNA reads TGCAGTGCTAGCCCGGGGGGCCAAGAGACCCAGTACTTC.

V usage is TRBV20-1 and J usage is TRBJ2-1; D tentatively fits TRBD1 or TRBD2 (5 bases each). This CDR3 region has 16 residues. V was pared by 3 bases and J by 3 bases, with 18 bases between. The germline V gene has CDR1 DFQATT and CDR2 SNEGSKA (reference sequence). CDR3 sequence: CSASSGWGSNYNEQFF. The CDR3 coding sequence is TGCAGTGCTAGTTCGGGGTGGGGCTCGAACTACAATGAGCAGTTCTTC.

This clonotype has ten or more counts. This chain links TRBV5-1 with TRBJ1-1, with 8 bases matching TRBD1. The J segment lost 7 bases and the V segment lost 4 bases, leaving 9 bases of the junction unmatched. There are 14 residues in the CDR3. Germline loops: CDR1 SGHRS, CDR2 YFSETQ. CDR3 amino acids: CASSLRQGRNEAFF. In nucleotides, the CDR3 is TGCGCCAGCAGCCTTCGACAGGGGAGGAATGAAGCTTTCTTT.

This clonotype was counted at least ten times. The gene calls are TRBV7-9 and TRBJ1-1, with 8 positions matching TRBD1. Trimming removed 8 bases from V and 4 bases from J; junction bases left unmatched: 15. The CDR3 is made up of 16 amino acids. The germline V gene has CDR1 SEHNR and CDR2 FQNEAQ (reference sequence). Written as DNA, the CDR3 is TGTGCCAGCCCCCCCCGACATTCTACAGGGGGCACTGAAGCTTTCTTT. It encodes CASPPRHSTGGTEAFF. Filled out from reference TRBV7-9 and TRBJ1-1, the complete variable domain reads DTGVSQNPRHKITKRGQNVTFRCDPISEHNRLYWYRQTLGQGPEFLTYFQNEAQLEKSRLLSDRFSAERPKGSFSTLEIQRTEQGDSAMYLCASPPRHSTGGTEAFFGQGTRLTVV.

This clonotype was found a few times. J is TRBJ2-1 and V is TRBV7-2; D unclear. The ends were cut back, 2 bases at V and 9 bases at J, with 5 bases in the middle. The CDR3 sequence is 11 residues long. Germline CDR1 and CDR2: SGHTA and FQGNSA. As DNA, the CDR3 is TGTGCCAGCAGCTTACACCTTGAGCAGTTCTTC. Its translation: CASSLHLEQFF.

This clonotype has a handful of counts. J is TRBJ2-1 and V is TRBV6-2 or TRBV6-3, with 9 bases lining up with TRBD2. This CDR3 comprises 16 residues. The V and J ends lost 7 bases and 7 bases, in that order; junction bases with no gene match: 14. Looked up from germline, CDR1 is MNHEY and CDR2 is SVGEGT. The CDR3, as DNA: TGTGCCAGCAACCCCGTGGCGGGGGGGCACCGAAATGAGCAGTTCTTC. It encodes CASNPVAGGHRNEQFF.

This clonotype occurred a few times. V is TRBV27 and J is TRBJ2-3, with 8 bases identical to TRBD2. Germline V gene sequence: CDR1 MNHEY, CDR2 SMNVEV (reference sequence). The CDR3 covers 14 residues. V lost 5 bases, J lost 2 bases, and 3 bases stayed unmatched. The CDR3 sequence: CASSQLAATDTQYF. The CDR3 region has the DNA TGTGCCAGCAGTCAACTAGCGGCCACAGATACGCAGTATTTT.

The sample holds a few counts of this clonotype. This rearrangement joins TRBV5-1 to TRBJ1-5; D gene unclear. CDR3 size: 14 residues. CDR1 and CDR2 (germline): SGHRS, YFSETQ. The V end was cut by 7 bases, the J end by 7 bases, with 18 bases between. The DNA of the CDR3 is TGCGCCAGCTCCGAGGGAGGAGGGAGACAGCCCCAGCATTTT. Its protein product is CASSEGGGRQPQHF.

This clonotype was seen a few times. The J gene is TRBJ2-1, the V gene TRBV7-3, with a possible D match to TRBD2 (6 bases). Trimming shortened V by 0 bases and J by 3 bases, and 12 bases separated the two germline ends. CDR1 is SGHTA and CDR2 is FQGTGA in the germline V gene. This CDR3 is 16 amino acids long. The CDR3 reads CASSLTGGTFYNEQFF. In nucleotides, the CDR3 is TGTGCCAGCAGCTTAACCGGCGGGACTTTCTACAATGAGCAGTTCTTC.

This chain uses TRBV12-3 or TRBV12-4 with TRBJ2-7, with 12 bases identical to TRBD2. This CDR3 region has 14 residues. V lost 6 bases and J lost 4; bases outside the gene matches: 4. DNA for the CDR3: TGTGCCAGCAGGACTAGCGGGAGAATGTACGAGCAGTACTTC. Its translation: CASRTSGRMYEQYF.

This clonotype was counted between two and nine times. The J gene is TRBJ2-2, the V gene TRBV28; maybe TRBD1 (6 bases). Germline CDR1 MDHEN, CDR2 SYDVKM. V lost 7 bases and J lost 5, with 14 bases in between. The CDR3 totals 14 residues. The CDR3 is CASTQGILTGELFF. In DNA, the CDR3 is TGTGCCAGCACGCAGGGGATTCTGACCGGGGAGCTGTTTTTT.

This clonotype has ten or more counts. This chain connects TRBV6-5 to TRBJ2-2; the D gene is possibly TRBD1 (6 bases). There are 15 residues in the CDR3. The germline gives CDR1 MNHEY, CDR2 SVGAGI. Trimming left V 6 bases short and J 3 bases short, with 14 bases between. The CDR3 nucleotides read TGTGCCAGCAGGTTACTCCCAGGGGACACCGGGGAGCTGTTTTTT. Protein: CASRLLPGDTGELFF.

This clonotype was observed many times. The chain links TRBV29-1 to TRBJ1-2; D unresolved. The V and J ends lost 1 base and 8 bases respectively, with 5 bases between them. Germline CDR1 and CDR2: SQVTM and ANQGSEA. The CDR3 contains 10 residues. CDR3 in DNA: TGCAGCGTTGAAGCGGACGGCTACACCTTC. Protein: CSVEADGYTF.

This clonotype was observed many times. The CDR3 coding sequence is TGTGCCACCAGTGAGGGCGTCCCCTACAATGAGCAGTTCTTC. Encoded protein: CATSEGVPYNEQFF. The chain uses TRBV24-1 and TRBJ2-1; D gene unclear. Trimming took off 4 bases at V and 2 bases at J, with 8 bases between the two ends. The CDR3 runs 14 residues. Germline values: CDR1 KGHDR, CDR2 SFDVKD.

This chain joins TRBV6-1 and TRBJ2-5, with D tentatively TRBD1 or TRBD2 (6 bases each). The CDR3 runs 13 residues. CDR1 and CDR2 from the germline V gene are MNHNS and SASEGT. Trimming shortened V by 7 bases and J by 4 bases, and 13 bases separated the two germline ends. This CDR3 reads CASKKGGRETQYF. CDR3 in DNA: TGTGCCAGCAAAAAGGGGGGCCGAGAGACCCAGTACTTC.

This chain connects TRBV7-9 to TRBJ1-1; possibly TRBD1 for D (6 bases). Trimming shortened V by 1 base and J by 6 bases, and 12 bases separated the two germline ends. The CDR3 length is 14 residues. CDR1 and CDR2 (germline): SEHNR, FQNEAQ (reference sequence). This CDR3 is CASSLVQGVPEAFF. The CDR3 region has the DNA TGTGCCAGCAGCTTAGTACAGGGCGTCCCTGAAGCTTTCTTT.

This clonotype has more than one count but fewer than ten. The gene calls are TRBV20-1 and TRBJ2-1; 13 bases line up with TRBD2. Per germline, CDR1 DFQATT and CDR2 SNEGSKA (reference sequence). The CDR3 runs to 14 residues. Losses at the gene ends were 6 bases for V and 6 bases for J; bases not matched to a gene: 5. This CDR3 reads CSAGTSGRANEQFF. The CDR3 bases are TGCAGTGCCGGAACTAGCGGGAGGGCCAATGAGCAGTTCTTC.